The 14 T cell receptor beta chains below were found in one sample sequenced in a study of OX40 agonist ivuxolimab in advanced cancers. Here immunoSEQ multiplex PCR was the method, and the copy in TCRdb shows in-frame clones only, minus some. The top ten hold approximately 0.32% of the sample, which has about 68,000 clones, around 93% seen once. The specimen comprised CD4+ or CD8+ T cells sorted from blood, sampled in a trial of the OX40 agonist ivuxolimab. These TCRs come from an adult with an advanced solid tumor such as melanoma, head and neck, liver or kidney cancer.

V is TRBV6-4 and J is TRBJ2-7; perhaps TRBD2 as D (6 bases). The CDR3 length is 15 residues. Germline V gene data show CDR1 as MRHNA and CDR2 as SNTAGT. V dropped 1 base and J dropped 3 bases, with 13 bases sitting between them. The CDR3 sequence is CASSDWEVPRYEQYF. In DNA form, the CDR3 reads TGTGCCAGCAGTGACTGGGAGGTCCCCCGCTACGAGCAGTACTTC.

The chain uses TRBV5-1 and TRBJ2-3; the D gene is possibly TRBD2 (5 bases). The CDR3 sequence is 15 residues long. From germline, CDR1 is SGHRS and CDR2 YFSETQ. V gave up 0 bases and J gave up 6 bases, with 14 bases separating them. The CDR3 DNA reads as TGCGCCAGCAGCTTGGTGGGCTCACGAGGGGATACGCAGTATTTT. This codes for CASSLVGSRGDTQYF. Looking up the rest from reference TRBV5-1 and TRBJ2-3 gives the full variable domain: KAGVTQTPRYLIKTRGQQVTLSCSPISGHRSVSWYQQTPGQGLQFLFEYFSETQRNKGNFPGRFSGRQFSNSRSEMNVSTLELGDSALYLCASSLVGSRGDTQYFGPGTRLTVL.

On this clone itself: The identical CDR3 is also encoded by other nucleotide sequences in the sample. The gene calls are TRBV9 and TRBJ1-5, with 9 bases matching TRBD1. The trim removed 3 bases at V and 7 bases at J, leaving 8 bases unmatched. The V gene's germline CDR1 is SGDLS and CDR2 YYNGEE. CDR3 size: 15 residues. Written as DNA, the CDR3 is TGTGCCAGCAGCGCGACCGGGACAGGGATCCAGCCCCAGCATTTT. Protein: CASSATGTGIQPQHF.

This chain uses TRBV30 with TRBJ1-3, with D possibly TRBD1 on 5 matching bases. Trimming removed 0 bases at V and 6 bases at J, with 18 bases between. Germline values: CDR1 GTSNPN, CDR2 SVGIG (reference sequence). The CDR3 runs 16 residues. The CDR3 is CAWSVVARAYQNTIYF. DNA of the CDR3: TGTGCCTGGAGTGTAGTGGCCAGGGCGTATCAAAACACCATATATTTT. The full variable domain, rest sourced from reference TRBV30 and TRBJ1-3, is SQTIHQWPATLVQPVGSPLSLECTVEGTSNPNLYWYRQAAGRGLQLLFYSVGIGQISSEVPQNLSASRPQDRQFILSSKKLLLSDSGFYLCAWSVVARAYQNTIYFGEGSWLTVV.

The DNA for the CDR3 is TGTGCCAGCAGTTACTCTCCGACGAACACTGAAGCTTTCTTT. Translation: CASSYSPTNTEAFF. This sequence joins TRBV6-5 and TRBJ1-1; D is unresolved. The V end was cut by 0 bases, the J end by 1 base, with 6 bases between. The germline gives CDR1 MNHEY, CDR2 SVGAGI. The CDR3 covers 14 residues.

V is TRBV5-1 and J is TRBJ2-3, with D possibly TRBD2 on 6 matching bases. CDR3 length equals 16 residues. Trimming took 0 bases from V and 3 from J, leaving 14 bases between them. Germline V gene sequence: CDR1 SGHRS, CDR2 YFSETQ. The CDR3 sequence: CASSLEPAGLTDTQYF. CDR3 coding DNA: TGCGCCAGCAGCTTGGAGCCAGCGGGCTTGACAGATACGCAGTATTTT.

V is TRBV9 and J is TRBJ2-3; D is perhaps TRBD2 (5 bases). The CDR3 contains 16 residues. The V end lost 0 bases, the J end lost 0 bases, and 11 bases lay between the germline ends. The V gene's germline CDR1 is SGDLS and CDR2 YYNGEE. CDR3 nucleotide sequence: TGTGCCAGCAGCGTAGAAACGGGGTTTAGCACAGATACGCAGTATTTT. It is translated as CASSVETGFSTDTQYF.

The chain links TRBV5-1 to TRBJ1-1; maybe TRBD1 (6 bases). Trimming pared 0 bases from V and 1 base from J, leaving 16 bases between. This CDR3 spans 17 amino acids. Germline V lookup: CDR1 SGHRS, CDR2 YFSETQ. Here the CDR3 DNA reads TGCGCCAGCAGCTTGGGCCCCGGGACAACAAAGAACACTGAAGCTTTCTTT. This codes for CASSLGPGTTKNTEAFF. Supplemented by reference TRBV5-1 and TRBJ1-1, the full variable domain reads KAGVTQTPRYLIKTRGQQVTLSCSPISGHRSVSWYQQTPGQGLQFLFEYFSETQRNKGNFPGRFSGRQFSNSRSEMNVSTLELGDSALYLCASSLGPGTTKNTEAFFGQGTRLTVV.

The rearrangement uses TRBV12-5 and TRBJ2-2; 7 positions match TRBD2. Germline-derived CDR1 and CDR2 are LGHNT and FRNRAP. The CDR3 sequence is 16 residues long. Trimming cost V 3 bases and J 2 bases; bases outside gene matches: 6. CDR3 in amino acids: CASGFILATNTGELFF. Written as DNA, the CDR3 is TGTGCTAGTGGTTTTATACTAGCGACAAACACCGGGGAGCTGTTTTTT.

This sequence joins TRBV5-1 and TRBJ2-2, with D maybe TRBD2 (6 bases). Trimming cost V 5 bases and J 4 bases, with 12 bases left between them. Germline-derived CDR1 and CDR2 are SGHRS and YFSETQ. The CDR3 runs 14 residues. The CDR3 is CASRSSEPTGELFF. Written as DNA, the CDR3 is TGCGCCAGCAGGTCTAGCGAGCCCACCGGGGAGCTGTTTTTT.

This sequence joins TRBV5-1 and TRBJ2-1; TRBD1 or TRBD2 may be the D gene (5 bases each). V gave up 4 bases and J gave up 1 base, with 9 bases separating them. Germline CDR1 is SGHRS and CDR2 is YFSETQ. CDR3 size: 14 residues. CDR3 sequence: CASSVRESYNEQFF. In DNA form, the CDR3 reads TGCGCCAGCAGCGTCAGGGAGTCCTACAATGAGCAGTTCTTC.

The V and J genes are TRBV5-4 and TRBJ2-1; D call uncertain. Germline V CDR1 and CDR2: SGHNT, YYREEE (reference sequence). The CDR3 spans 13 residues. V was pared by 0 bases and J by 9 bases, with 10 bases between. CDR3 nucleotide sequence: TGTGCCAGCAGCTTGGATACGTGGGTTGAGCAGTTCTTC. It translates to CASSLDTWVEQFF. Together with reference TRBV5-4 and TRBJ2-1, the CDR3 gives the full variable domain: ETGVTQSPTHLIKTRGQQVTLRCSSQSGHNTVSWYQQALGQGPQFIFQYYREEENGRGNFPPRFSGLQFPNYSSELNVNALELDDSALYLCASSLDTWVEQFFGPGTRLTVL.

This clone was seen just once. The CDR3, as DNA: TGTGCCAGCAGTAGACAGGGGACCGGGGAGCTGTTTTTT. It yields the protein CASSRQGTGELFF. V usage is TRBV6-1 and J usage is TRBJ2-2; 8 nucleotides align to TRBD1. The V segment lost 5 bases and the J segment 5 bases; nucleotides outside the gene matches: 1. CDR1 is MNHNS, CDR2 SASEGT, per germline. The CDR3 is made up of 13 amino acids.

The chain is built from TRBV5-6 and TRBJ2-1; 8 nucleotides match TRBD2. V lost 1 base to trimming and J lost 10 bases; unmatched junction nucleotides: 7. The CDR3 runs 14 residues. From germline, CDR1 is SGHDT and CDR2 YYEEEE. The CDR3 loop is CASSLQGLEGEQFF. The CDR3 DNA is TGTGCCAGCAGCTTGCAGGGACTAGAAGGCGAGCAGTTCTTC.